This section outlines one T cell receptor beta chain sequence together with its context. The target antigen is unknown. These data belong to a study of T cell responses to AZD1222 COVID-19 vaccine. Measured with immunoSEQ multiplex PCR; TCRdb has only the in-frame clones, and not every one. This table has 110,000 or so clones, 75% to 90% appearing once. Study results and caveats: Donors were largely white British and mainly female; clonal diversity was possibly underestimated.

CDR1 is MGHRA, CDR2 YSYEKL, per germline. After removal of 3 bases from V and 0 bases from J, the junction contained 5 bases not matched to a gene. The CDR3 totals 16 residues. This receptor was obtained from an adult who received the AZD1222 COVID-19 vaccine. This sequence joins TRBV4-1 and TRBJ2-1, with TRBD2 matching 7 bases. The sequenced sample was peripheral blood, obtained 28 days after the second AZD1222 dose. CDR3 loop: CASSQLGRSSYNEQFF. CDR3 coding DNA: TGCGCCAGCAGCCAGCTCGGGAGGAGCTCCTACAATGAGCAGTTCTTC.